A selection of T cell receptor beta chains follows, all from one sample in a study of human T cells and chemical hapten exposure. TCRdb ran MiXCR on the RACE reads and lists one entry per CDR3 protein. The sample has 350,000 to 450,000 distinct CDR3 sequences, more than 4.5% seen once. The source was whole blood, collected in connection with sensitization to the hapten diphenylcyclopropenone (DPC). All receptors come from a woman in her 50s with alopecia areata. Some clones in this sample may be carry-over from other donors' samples. The CDR3 runs from the conserved cysteine through the conserved F or W. D genes are given only for firm matches. Clone size is given for some rows only: seen once, a few or many times, or a class if the clone is expanded.

D gene	V gene	J gene	clone size	CDR3 length	CDR3 protein	CDR3 DNA
-	TRBV3-1	TRBJ1-1	many	14	CASSPIQGPEEAFF	TGTGCCAGCAGCCCGATACAGGGCCCAGAAGAGGCTTTCTTT
-	TRBV27	TRBJ2-3	-	13	CASSLMMSDTQYF	TGTGCCAGCAGTTTGATGATGTCAGATACGCAGTATTTT
-	TRBV5-1	TRBJ1-6	-	17	CASSPEGPRSYNSPLHF	TGCGCCAGCAGCCCGGAGGGCCCCAGATCCTATAATTCACCCCTCCACTTT
-	TRBV18	TRBJ2-4	-	12	CASSPQRDIQYF	TGTGCCAGCTCACCACAGAGGGACATTCAGTACTTC
-	TRBV11-2	TRBJ2-1	few	16	CASSFREQSSYNEQFF	TGTGCCAGCAGCTTTCGGGAGCAAAGCTCCTACAATGAGCAGTTCTTC
-	TRBV2	TRBJ2-5	-	12	CASRRKGETQYF	TGTGCCAGCAGGCGGAAGGGGGAGACCCAGTACTTC
TRBD2	TRBV2	TRBJ2-3	-	14	CASRLAGGLDTQYF	TGTGCCAGCAGACTAGCGGGGGGGCTAGATACGCAGTATTTT
-	TRBV7-2	TRBJ2-3	many	14	CASSLAASQRGQYF	TGTGCCAGCAGCTTAGCGGCTAGCCAACGGGGGCAGTATTTT
TRBD2	TRBV5-1	TRBJ2-5	few	16	CASSLKRGANQETQYF	TGCGCCAGCAGCTTGAAGCGGGGGGCAAACCAAGAGACCCAGTACTTC
TRBD1	TRBV6-5	TRBJ1-2	few	17	CASSYGDDLGQGSVYTF	TGTGCCAGCAGTTATGGGGACGACTTGGGACAGGGTTCCGTCTACACCTTC
-	TRBV13	TRBJ2-3	many	13	CASSPGTTDTQYF	TGTGCCAGCAGCCCCGGGACCACAGATACGCAGTATTTT
-	TRBV4-1	TRBJ1-4	few	15	CASSNQAATNEKLFF	TGCGCCAGCAGCAACCAAGCTGCAACTAATGAAAAACTGTTTTTT
TRBD1	TRBV4-3	TRBJ2-7	many	15	CASSQDPVQGYEQYF	TGCGCCAGCAGCCAAGATCCAGTACAGGGGTACGAGCAGTACTTC
-	TRBV29-1	TRBJ2-4	many	14	CSVTGRVAKNIQYF	TGCAGCGTTACAGGGAGGGTAGCCAAAAACATTCAGTACTTC
-	TRBV20-1	TRBJ1-5	many	14	CSARAWDEDQPQHF	TGCAGTGCTAGAGCGTGGGACGAAGATCAGCCCCAGCATTTT
-	TRBV12-3/TRBV12-4	TRBJ1-1	-	11	CASSITTEAFF	TGTGCCAGCAGTATCACCACTGAAGCTTTCTTT
-	TRBV4-3	TRBJ2-7	many	13	CASSQDRGKRQYF	TGCGCCAGCAGCCAAGATAGGGGAAAACGGCAGTACTTC
-	TRBV28	TRBJ2-7	many	13	CATTLRSFYEQYF	TGTGCCACCACGCTCCGGTCGTTCTACGAGCAGTACTTC
TRBD1	TRBV7-8	TRBJ2-3	-	15	CASDRGRAGTDTQYF	TGTGCCAGCGACAGGGGGCGGGCGGGCACAGATACGCAGTATTTT
TRBD1	TRBV5-4	TRBJ1-4	few	14	CASSLPGGQEKLFF	TGTGCCAGCAGCCTGCCCGGGGGACAGGAAAAACTGTTTTTT
-	TRBV11-1	TRBJ2-5	many	14	CASSYRTELETQYF	TGTGCCAGCAGCTACAGAACAGAGTTAGAGACCCAGTACTTC
-	TRBV12-3/TRBV12-4	TRBJ1-3	-	13	CASTQARRNTIYF	TGTGCCAGCACGCAGGCCCGCCGAAACACCATATATTTT